This entry describes one TCR beta chain. What it binds is not known. This table comes from immunoSEQ multiplex PCR, and its TCRdb copy is limited to in-frame clones, with some not included. The table records about 76,000 clones, more than 90% of them present only once. The sample belongs to a study of T cell responses to AZD1222 COVID-19 vaccine. Study in general: Recipients boosted at about 4 weeks or about 12 weeks are pooled. The study's findings and limits: Clonal diversity was possibly underestimated, and white British individuals and females predominated among donors.

Trimming removed 3 bases from V and 2 bases from J, with 14 bases in between. The V gene's germline CDR1 is MNHNY and CDR2 SVGAGI (reference sequence). This CDR3 comprises 15 residues. This specimen consisted of peripheral blood, obtained on day 0 of AZD1222 vaccination. The TCR was taken from an adult in good health. The V and J genes are TRBV6-6 and TRBJ2-7; D not resolved. CDR3 sequence: CASSYAKAGTYEQYF. DNA for the CDR3: TGTGCCAGCAGTTATGCCAAGGCTGGTACCTACGAGCAGTACTTC.